This entry concerns a single T cell receptor (beta chain). The table came from immunoSEQ multiplex PCR; TCRdb's copy has only in-frame clones and leaves some out. Of some 94,000 clones listed, 89% were seen once; the top ten hold approximately 5.3%. V trimming: 0 bases; J trimming: 0 bases; junction bases outside the gene matches: 9. Per germline, CDR1 SGHDT and CDR2 YYEEEE. There are 19 residues in the CDR3. The data were obtained in a study of T cell responses to AZD1222 COVID-19 vaccine. The V gene is TRBV5-6, the J gene TRBJ2-1, with 10 bases aligning to TRBD2. The sequenced sample was peripheral blood, obtained 28 days after the second AZD1222 dose. The sequence derives from an adult who received the AZD1222 COVID-19 vaccine. The CDR3 nucleotides read TGTGCCAGCAGCTTGGTCTGGCTAGCGGGGGCCAGCTCCTACAATGAGCAGTTCTTC. Translated: CASSLVWLAGASSYNEQFF.